This TCR beta chain derives from a study of T cells expressing NK-cell markers. TCRdb reprocessed the 5' RACE reads and stores each CDR3 protein as one record, lacking DNA. The sample's table shows over 350,000 distinct CDR3 sequences. The sequence came from a woman aged 45-65 years in good health. The sample comprised blood T cells: a sorted CD56 or NKG2C T cell subset, CD4+ or CD8+ T cells, or bulk PBMC T cells (not recorded which).

This CDR3 reads CASALAGIKETQYF. The chain has TRBV5-1 and TRBJ2-5; with no DNA, the TCRdb D assignment of TRBD2 cannot be verified. The CDR3 runs to 14 residues. Germline V gene data show CDR1 as SGHRS and CDR2 as YFSETQ.